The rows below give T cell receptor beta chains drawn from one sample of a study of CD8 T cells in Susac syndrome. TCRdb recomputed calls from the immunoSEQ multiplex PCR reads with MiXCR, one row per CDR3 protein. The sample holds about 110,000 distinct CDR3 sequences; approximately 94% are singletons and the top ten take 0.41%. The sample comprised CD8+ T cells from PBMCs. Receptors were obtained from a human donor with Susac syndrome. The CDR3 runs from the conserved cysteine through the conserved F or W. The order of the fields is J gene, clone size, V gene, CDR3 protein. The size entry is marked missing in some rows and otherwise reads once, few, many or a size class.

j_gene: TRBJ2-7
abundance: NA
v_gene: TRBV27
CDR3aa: CASSSPNYEQYF

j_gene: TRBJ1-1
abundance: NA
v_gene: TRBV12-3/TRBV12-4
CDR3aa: CASIDIGPEAFF

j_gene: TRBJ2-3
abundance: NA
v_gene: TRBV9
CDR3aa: CASSVAVAGDTDTQYF

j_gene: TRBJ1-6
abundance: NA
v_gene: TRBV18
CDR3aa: CASSPSGSPLHF

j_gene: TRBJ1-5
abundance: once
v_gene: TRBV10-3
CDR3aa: CAPDQPQHF

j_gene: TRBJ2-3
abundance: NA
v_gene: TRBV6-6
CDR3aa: CASSPGTYGKTDTQYF

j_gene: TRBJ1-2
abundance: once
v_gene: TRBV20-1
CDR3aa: CSARGTGSYGYTF

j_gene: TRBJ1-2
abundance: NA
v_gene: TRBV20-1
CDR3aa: CSARARDRVNNYGYTF

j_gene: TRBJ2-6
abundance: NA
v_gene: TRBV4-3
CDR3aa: CASSQDRTGSRSGANVLTF

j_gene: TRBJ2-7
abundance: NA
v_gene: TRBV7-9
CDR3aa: CASSHPGLQSEQYF

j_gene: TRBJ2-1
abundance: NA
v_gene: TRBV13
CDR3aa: CASSKPRLAGRSGDEQFF

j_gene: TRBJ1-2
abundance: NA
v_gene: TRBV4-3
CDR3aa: CASSQEGTGIYGYTF

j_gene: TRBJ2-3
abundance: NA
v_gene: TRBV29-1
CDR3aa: CSAFGTPSSTDTQYF

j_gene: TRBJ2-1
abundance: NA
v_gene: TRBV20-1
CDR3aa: CSARDGLAGSYNEQFF

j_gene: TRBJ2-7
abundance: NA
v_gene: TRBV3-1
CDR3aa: CASSQAWRGQSSYEQYF

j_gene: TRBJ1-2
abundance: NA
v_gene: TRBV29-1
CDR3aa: CSVGMGGDYGCTF

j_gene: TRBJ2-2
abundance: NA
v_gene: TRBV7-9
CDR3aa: CASSSTQGGGELFF

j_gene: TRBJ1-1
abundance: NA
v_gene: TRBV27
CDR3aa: CASSTKPGNTEAFF

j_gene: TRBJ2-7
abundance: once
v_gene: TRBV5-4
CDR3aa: CASSLVGNEQYF

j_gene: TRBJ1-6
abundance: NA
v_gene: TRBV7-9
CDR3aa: CASSSPFYSPLHF

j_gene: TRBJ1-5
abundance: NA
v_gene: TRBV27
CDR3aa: CASSSTGLGNQPQHF

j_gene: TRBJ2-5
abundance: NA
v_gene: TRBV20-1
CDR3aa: CSAPRDRVYETQYF

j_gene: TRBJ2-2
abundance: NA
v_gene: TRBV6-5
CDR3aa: CASSYSTGHTGELFF

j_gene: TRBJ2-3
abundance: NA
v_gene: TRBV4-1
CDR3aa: CASSQRPRRDDTQYF

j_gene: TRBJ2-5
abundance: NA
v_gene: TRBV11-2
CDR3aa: CASSLAPLGQVQETQYF

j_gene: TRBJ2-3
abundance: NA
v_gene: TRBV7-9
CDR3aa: CASSPELGPYTDTQYF

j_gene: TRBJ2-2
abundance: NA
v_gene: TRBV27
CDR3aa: CASSLDRGRGELFF

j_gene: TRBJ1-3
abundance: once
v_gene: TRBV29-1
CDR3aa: CSVLQGERNTIYF

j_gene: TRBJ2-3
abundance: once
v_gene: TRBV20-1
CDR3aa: CSARTSGRDTQYF

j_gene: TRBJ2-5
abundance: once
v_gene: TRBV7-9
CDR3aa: CASSLVSGQETQYF

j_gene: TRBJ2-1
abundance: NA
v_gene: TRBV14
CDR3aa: CASSQDNREQFF

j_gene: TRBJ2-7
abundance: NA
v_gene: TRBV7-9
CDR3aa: CASSLRGGERSYEQYF

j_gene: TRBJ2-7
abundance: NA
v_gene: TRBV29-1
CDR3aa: CSADTGRSYEQYF

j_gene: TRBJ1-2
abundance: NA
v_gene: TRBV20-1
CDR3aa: CSARADGDYGYTF

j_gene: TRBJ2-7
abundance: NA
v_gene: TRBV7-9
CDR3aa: CASSQSLGGTYEQYF

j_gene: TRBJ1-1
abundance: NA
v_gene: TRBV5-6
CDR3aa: CASSSDTLNTEAFF

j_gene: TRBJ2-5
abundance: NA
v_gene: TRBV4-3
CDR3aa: CASSQDSRSQETQYF

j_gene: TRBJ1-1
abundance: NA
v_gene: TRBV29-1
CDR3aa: CSAGTANTEAFF

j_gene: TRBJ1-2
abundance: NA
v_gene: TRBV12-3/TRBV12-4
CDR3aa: CASSSGQGTDRYGYTF

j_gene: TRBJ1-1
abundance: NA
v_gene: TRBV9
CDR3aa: CASSVAAGAEAFF

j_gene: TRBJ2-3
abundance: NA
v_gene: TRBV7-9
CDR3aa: CASSSDRGTGLFTQYF

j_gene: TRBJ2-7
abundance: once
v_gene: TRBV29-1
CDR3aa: CSVEVGAYEQYF

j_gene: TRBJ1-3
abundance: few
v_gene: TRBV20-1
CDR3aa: CSAGLSGNTIYF

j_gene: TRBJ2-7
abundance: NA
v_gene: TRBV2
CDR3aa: CARPARSPKYYEQYF

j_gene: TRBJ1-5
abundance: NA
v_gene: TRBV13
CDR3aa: CASSFGPRRQPQHF

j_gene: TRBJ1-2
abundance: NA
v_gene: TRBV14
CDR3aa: CASSRIQPNYGYTF

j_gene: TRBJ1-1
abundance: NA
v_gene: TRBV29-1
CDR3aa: CSVVAGTEAFF

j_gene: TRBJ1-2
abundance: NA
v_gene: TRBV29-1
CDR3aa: CLATGSYGYTF

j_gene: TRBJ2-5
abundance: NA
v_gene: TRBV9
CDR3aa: CASTPAGGGGETQYF

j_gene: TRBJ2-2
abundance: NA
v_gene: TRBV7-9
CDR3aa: CASSQGQGPRTGELFF

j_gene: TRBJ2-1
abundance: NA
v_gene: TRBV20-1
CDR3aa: CSASGVMAYNEQFF

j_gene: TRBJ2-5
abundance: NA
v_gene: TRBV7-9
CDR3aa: CASSFAGGRETQYF

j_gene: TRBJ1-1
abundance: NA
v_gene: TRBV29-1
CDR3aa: CSVEGQETAEAFF

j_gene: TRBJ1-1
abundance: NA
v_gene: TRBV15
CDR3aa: CATSRDKGAGTEAFF

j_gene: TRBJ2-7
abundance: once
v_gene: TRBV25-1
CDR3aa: CASSEKWRTGAYEQYF

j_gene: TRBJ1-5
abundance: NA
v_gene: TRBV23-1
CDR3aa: CASSRPGTYSNQPQHF

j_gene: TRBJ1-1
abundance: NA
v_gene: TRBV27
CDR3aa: CASSLVPEGRTEAFF

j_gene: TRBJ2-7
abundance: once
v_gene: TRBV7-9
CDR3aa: CASSPSTHYEQYF